Each of the 20 T cell receptor beta chains below was sequenced from the same sample in a study of cytomegalovirus exposure and HLA in healthy donors. This PCR relied on a set of 60 Vbeta primers and 13 Jbeta primers. Clones were read by immunoSEQ multiplex PCR, and TCRdb kept only the in-frame ones, dropping some. Of under 200,000 clones in the sample, over 75% were seen once. Sequenced input: PBMCs. The receptors here all came from a woman between 45 and 65 years old in good health and CMV-seronegative.

V and J are TRBV13 and TRBJ1-2, with 7 bases that match TRBD1. This CDR3 comprises 13 residues. Germline V gene sequence: CDR1 PRHDT, CDR2 FYEKMQ (reference sequence). The J segment lost 4 bases and the V segment lost 5 bases, leaving 4 bases of the junction unmatched. The CDR3 DNA is TGTGCCAGCAGCCGTACAGGGGCCTATGGCTACACCTTC. Its translation: CASSRTGAYGYTF.

This clone was seen a few times. This chain links TRBV28 with TRBJ2-5; 9 nucleotides match TRBD2. V dropped 7 bases and J dropped 4; count of bases not matched to a gene: 16. The germline CDR1 and CDR2 sequences are MDHEN and SYDVKM. The CDR3 has 17 amino acids. In DNA form, the CDR3 reads TGTGCCAGCATCTGGGGAACGAAGCGGGGGGTTCGAGAGACCCAGTACTTC. This encodes CASIWGTKRGVRETQYF.

This sequence joins TRBV13 and TRBJ2-7, with 7 bases identical to TRBD1. There are 14 residues in the CDR3. Germline V gives CDR1 PRHDT, CDR2 FYEKMQ (reference sequence). Losses at the gene ends were 8 bases for V and 5 bases for J; bases not matched to a gene: 12. CDR3 DNA: TGTGCCAGCGGAAAGGGGGACAGACGACACGAGCAGTACTTC. Its translation is CASGKGDRRHEQYF.

The chain has TRBV6-4 and TRBJ1-2, with TRBD1 matching over 9 bases. V shed 6 bases, J shed 6 bases, and the junction held 5 bases outside the gene matches. The germline V gene has CDR1 MRHNA and CDR2 SNTAGT. CDR3 size: 13 residues. The CDR3 sequence is CASRAGTGHGYTF. The DNA of the CDR3 is TGTGCCAGCAGGGCAGGGACAGGGCATGGCTACACCTTC.

This sequence joins TRBV5-1 and TRBJ2-1, with D uncertain. Germline V gene data show CDR1 as SGHRS and CDR2 as YFSETQ. There are 17 residues in the CDR3. The V gene lost 0 bases and the J gene lost 0 bases, with 13 bases spanning the gap. The CDR3 loop reads CASSLALVSSSYNEQFF. DNA for the CDR3: TGCGCCAGCAGCTTGGCCCTTGTCTCTAGCTCCTACAATGAGCAGTTCTTC.

J is TRBJ2-5 and V is TRBV2; the match to TRBD1 covers 8 bases. Germline-derived CDR1 and CDR2 are SNHLY and FYNNEI. The CDR3 is 15 residues long. V trimming: 5 bases; J trimming: 5 bases; junction bases outside the gene matches: 10. The chain's CDR3 is CASSYRDRSIETQYF. Written as DNA, the CDR3 is TGTGCCAGCAGTTACCGGGACAGGAGTATTGAGACCCAGTACTTC.

The rearrangement links TRBV5-3 to TRBJ2-7; TRBD2 agrees at 10 bases. TRBV5-3 carries the ORF label, with uncertain function. Trimming removed 4 bases from V and 1 base from J; junction bases left unmatched: 2. The CDR3 consists of 14 residues. The CDR3 coding sequence is TGTGCCAGAAGCATGGGACTAGCGTCCTACGAGCAGTACTTC. It translates to CARSMGLASYEQYF.

This clone showed up just a few times. This sequence joins TRBV5-1 and TRBJ2-7; 7 nucleotides line up with TRBD2. V lost 4 bases, J lost 2 bases, and 3 bases stayed unmatched. The CDR3 has 13 residues. In germline, CDR1 is SGHRS, CDR2 YFSETQ. The CDR3 DNA sequence: TGCGCCAGCAGCCCACGGGGGGCCTACGAGCAGTACTTC. Its translation is CASSPRGAYEQYF.

The V gene is TRBV11-3, the J gene TRBJ2-7; unclear D gene. CDR1 and CDR2 (germline): SGHNT, YENEEA. This CDR3 has 13 residues. Trimming removed 0 bases at V and 0 bases at J, with 3 bases between. In nucleotides, the CDR3 is TGTGCCAGCAGCTTAGACCACTCCTACGAGCAGTACTTC. Its protein is CASSLDHSYEQYF.

The chain employs TRBV5-1 and TRBJ1-5; maybe TRBD1 (5 bases). Germline assignment: CDR1 SGHRS and CDR2 YFSETQ. V lost 0 bases and J 5 bases, leaving 12 bases between the germline ends. This CDR3 is built from 15 residues. This CDR3 reads CASSLAGTPHQPQHF. Here the CDR3 DNA reads TGCGCCAGCAGCTTGGCGGGGACTCCTCATCAGCCCCAGCATTTT.

The rearrangement uses TRBV5-6 and TRBJ2-1, with a tentative D call TRBD1 (5 bases). The germline V gene has CDR1 SGHDT and CDR2 YYEEEE. The ends were cut back, 0 bases at V and 3 bases at J, with 10 bases in the middle. This CDR3 has 15 amino acids. This chain's CDR3 is CASSLGRVRYNEQFF. The CDR3 DNA reads as TGTGCCAGCAGCTTGGGCAGGGTCCGCTACAATGAGCAGTTCTTC.

The gene calls are TRBV28 and TRBJ2-1; TRBD2 aligns across 9 bases. The length of the CDR3 is 16 residues. J gave up 4 bases and V 0 bases, and 4 bases lay outside the gene matches. Germline assignment: CDR1 MDHEN and CDR2 SYDVKM. Here the CDR3 reads CASSLWIAGVYNEQFF. The CDR3 coding sequence is TGTGCCAGCAGTTTATGGATAGCGGGAGTTTACAATGAGCAGTTCTTC.

The sample holds one count of this clone. The rearrangement uses TRBV5-1 and TRBJ1-1, with 7 positions matching TRBD1. The CDR3 length is 14 residues. V dropped 4 bases and J dropped 1; count of bases not matched to a gene: 4. CDR1 and CDR2 (germline): SGHRS, YFSETQ. The CDR3 reads CASSVQGGNTEAFF. The DNA for the CDR3 is TGCGCCAGCAGCGTTCAGGGGGGGAACACTGAAGCTTTCTTT.

In this sample, this clone turned up a few times. V is TRBV5-4 and J is TRBJ2-1, with 13 positions matching TRBD2. CDR1 and CDR2 from the germline V gene are SGHNT and YYREEE (reference sequence). With 4 bases clipped from V and 10 bases from J, the junction kept 5 bases outside the gene matches. This CDR3 contains 14 residues. The CDR3 protein is CASSERLAGGEQFF. In DNA form, the CDR3 reads TGTGCCAGCAGCGAGAGACTAGCGGGGGGCGAGCAGTTCTTC.

This clone was observed a few times. The chain uses TRBV27 and TRBJ2-7; TRBD2 aligns across 9 bases. V was pared by 6 bases and J by 2 bases, with 8 bases of the junction left unmatched. This CDR3 contains 15 residues. The germline V gene encodes CDR1 MNHEY and CDR2 SMNVEV (reference sequence). CDR3 amino acids: CASRPGGTSPYEQYF. The CDR3 bases are TGTGCCAGCAGACCTGGGGGGACTAGCCCCTACGAGCAGTACTTC.

The V and J genes are TRBV4-3 and TRBJ2-1; TRBD2 agrees at 10 bases. The CDR3 sequence is 17 residues long. Looked up from germline, CDR1 is LGHNA and CDR2 is YSLEER. Germline trimming cut 4 bases from V and 0 bases from J; bases unmatched to any gene: 6. The CDR3 is CASSLGLAVSSYNEQFF. The CDR3 DNA reads as TGCGCCAGCAGCCTCGGACTAGCGGTAAGCTCCTACAATGAGCAGTTCTTC.

The genes are TRBV25-1 and TRBJ2-7; 8 bases match TRBD1. V lost 6 bases and J lost 2; bases outside the gene matches: 6. Germline V lookup: CDR1 MGHDK, CDR2 SYGVNS. The CDR3 length is 14 residues. The CDR3, as DNA: TGTGCCAGCAGGCAGACAGGGGCCGCCTACGAGCAGTACTTC. Amino acid sequence: CASRQTGAAYEQYF.

The gene calls are TRBV30 and TRBJ2-3; 11 bases map to TRBD2. The CDR3 totals 17 residues. V lost 3 bases to trimming and J lost 4 bases; unmatched junction nucleotides: 12. Per the germline V gene, CDR1 is GTSNPN and CDR2 is SVGIG (reference sequence). The CDR3 coding sequence is TGTGCCTGGAGGGGGGTGGTAGCGGGAGGGCCATCAGATACGCAGTATTTT. This translates into CAWRGVVAGGPSDTQYF.

Regarding this clone: Within the sample, other DNA sequences also encode this same CDR3. The DNA for the CDR3 is TGTGCCACCAAGAGGACTAGCGGGGGAAATGAGCAGTTCTTC. Protein: CATKRTSGGNEQFF. The rearrangement joins TRBV7-3 to TRBJ2-1; TRBD2 matches 13 bases. Germline lookup yields CDR1 SGHTA and CDR2 FQGTGA. V shed 10 bases and J 7 bases; nucleotides not matched to a gene: 7. The CDR3 extends over 14 amino acids.

The chain couples TRBV28 to TRBJ1-5; D may be TRBD1 (6 bases). The germline CDR1 and CDR2 sequences are MDHEN and SYDVKM. V was pared by 4 bases and J by 6 bases, with 19 bases between. This CDR3 spans 16 amino acids. The CDR3 sequence: CASSSLGAPLSQPQHF. CDR3 nucleotide sequence: TGTGCCAGCAGTTCGTTGGGGGCCCCCCTTAGTCAGCCCCAGCATTTT.